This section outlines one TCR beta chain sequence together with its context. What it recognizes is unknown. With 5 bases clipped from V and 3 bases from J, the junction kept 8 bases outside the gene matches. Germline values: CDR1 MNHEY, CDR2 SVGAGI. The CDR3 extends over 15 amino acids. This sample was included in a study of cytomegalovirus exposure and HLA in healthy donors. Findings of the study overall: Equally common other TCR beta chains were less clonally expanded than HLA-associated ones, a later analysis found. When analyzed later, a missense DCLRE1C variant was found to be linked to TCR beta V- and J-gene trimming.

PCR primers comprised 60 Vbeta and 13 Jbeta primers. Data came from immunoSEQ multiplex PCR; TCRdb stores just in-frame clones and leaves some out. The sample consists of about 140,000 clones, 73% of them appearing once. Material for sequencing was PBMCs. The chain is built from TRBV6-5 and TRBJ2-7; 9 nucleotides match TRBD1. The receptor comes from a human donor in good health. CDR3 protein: CASSPRDRDYYEQYF. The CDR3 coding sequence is TGTGCCAGCAGTCCCCGGGACAGGGATTACTACGAGCAGTACTTC.